These 5 T cell receptor beta chains originate from one sample sequenced in a study of T-cell reconstitution after alpha-beta-depleted transplantation in children. Preparation of the TCRbeta library was carried out with unique molecular identifiers. Each CDR3 protein is one row after TCRdb ran MiXCR on the PCR reads. In the table there are approximately 240,000 distinct CDR3 sequences, approximately 9.9% of which are singletons. The sequencing used PBMCs from the stem cell graft donor, collected from the stem cell graft. These receptors all stem from a human donor who donated a stem cell graft to a child with SCID.

At least ten counts were recorded for this clonotype. This CDR3 reads CASSPRQGQTEAFF. Here the CDR3 DNA reads TGTGCCAGCAGCCCCCGACAGGGGCAGACTGAAGCTTTCTTT. The V gene is TRBV7-9, the J gene TRBJ1-1; TRBD1 matches at 8 bases. This CDR3 has 14 residues. J lost 5 bases, V lost 5 bases, and 7 bases had no gene match. Germline CDR1 and CDR2: SEHNR and FQNEAQ (reference sequence).

At least ten counts were recorded for this clonotype. V usage is TRBV20-1 and J usage is TRBJ2-3; D gene unclear. Germline V gene sequence: CDR1 DFQATT, CDR2 SNEGSKA (reference sequence). V shed 1 base and J shed 4 bases, with 3 bases lying between them. The CDR3 is 11 residues long. The CDR3 is CSARVADTQYF. CDR3 in DNA: TGCAGTGCTAGAGTGGCAGATACGCAGTATTTT.

This clonotype was seen many times. The rearrangement uses TRBV4-1 and TRBJ2-3; D remains ambiguous. The germline V and J ends were trimmed by 8 bases and 4 bases, with 16 bases remaining between them. CDR3 length: 14 amino acids. Per germline, CDR1 MGHRA and CDR2 YSYEKL. This CDR3 is CASQTPSVPDTQYF. DNA for the CDR3: TGCGCCAGCCAAACCCCCAGCGTTCCAGATACGCAGTATTTT.

This clonotype came up many times. The rearrangement joins TRBV5-1 to TRBJ1-4; D is unclear. The V and J ends lost 4 bases and 8 bases respectively, with 24 bases between them. The germline gives CDR1 SGHRS, CDR2 YFSETQ. CDR3 length: 17 amino acids. The CDR3 coding sequence is TGCGCCAGCAGCCCCGCGCAGAAAAGCTCTATAGGGGAAAAACTGTTTTTT. This sequence encodes CASSPAQKSSIGEKLFF.

This clonotype was picked up many times. The chain recombines TRBV27 with TRBJ2-7, with TRBD1 identical over 10 bases. The V gene end was trimmed by 5 bases and the J gene end by 0 bases; junction bases not matched to a gene: 7. The CDR3 is made up of 16 amino acids. The germline V gene has CDR1 MNHEY and CDR2 SMNVEV (reference sequence). The CDR3 here is CASSPGQGFYSYEQYF. The CDR3 coding sequence is TGTGCCAGCAGTCCGGGACAGGGGTTCTACTCCTACGAGCAGTACTTC.